The T cell receptor beta chain under discussion was sequenced for a study of CD8 T cells in ankylosing spondylitis. This clonotype was picked up many times. As yet, its antigen is unknown. One entry per CDR3 protein results from TCRdb running MiXCR on the 5' RACE reads. Of 500,000 or so distinct CDR3 sequences listed, approximately 5% are singletons. Study-level findings and limits: Ankylosing spondylitis blood appeared to carry a characteristic TCR beta motif of several highly homologous variants.

Input material: blood, either unsorted or a sorted T cell fraction (not recorded which). This clonotype was obtained from a male donor with ankylosing spondylitis.

DNA for the CDR3: TGCGCCAGCAGCCAAGGGTTTGGAAGCGCCTCCTACAATGAGCAGTTCTTC. This codes for CASSQGFGSASYNEQFF. The chain recombines TRBV4-3 with TRBJ2-1; D remains unclear. The CDR3 loop spans 17 amino acids. V lost 1 base, J lost 0 bases, and 13 bases lay in between. Germline-derived CDR1 and CDR2 are LGHNA and YSLEER.